This TCR beta chain was retrieved from a study of blood T cell repertoires in COVID-19. Turning to the study itself: From T cells, B-cell-depleted T cells, or PBMCs came the material, which was cDNA or gDNA.

Patients from Seattle were sampled longitudinally, starting during active infection. Original handling: For nucleated cells, counts were estimated from reference gene primer amplification. The method was immunoSEQ multiplex PCR; TCRdb's version includes in-frame clones alone and lacks a portion of them. The DNA was the basis for D and trimming; V, J and clone size are from that table. The sample includes around 400,000 clones, around 87% seen only once; the top ten take over 2%. V lost 5 bases and J lost 10, with 17 bases in between. CDR1 MNHEY and CDR2 SMNVEV come from the germline V gene (reference sequence). CDR3 length: 13 amino acids.

What was sequenced was peripheral blood. This clonotype was sampled from a woman in her sixties with COVID-19, enrolled during active disease. This sequence joins TRBV27 and TRBJ1-1, with D possibly matching TRBD1 (5 bases). The CDR3 region has the DNA TGTGCCAGCAGTGCGGGGACTCCCCGCGGAGCTTTCTTT. Translation: CASSAGTPRGAFF.